Presented here are 2 T cell receptor beta chains from one specimen sequenced in a study of regulatory T cells in long-lasting Graves disease. Time point: newly diagnosed GD, antithyroid drugs for less than 3 months. RNA from PBMCs was the source of the TCR library. For TCR beta, libraries came from iRepertoire HTBI primers and Arm-PCR of CDR3 regions. TCRdb used MiXCR to reprocess the multiplex PCR reads, holding one entry per CDR3 protein. The sample shows 400,000 to 500,000 distinct CDR3 sequences, roughly 15% of them seen only once. The same data also contributed to another study, on T cells in Graves' hyperthyroidism and ophthalmopathy.

The sequenced sample was peripheral blood mononuclear cells (PBMCs), obtained at new diagnosis, from a patient treated with antithyroid drugs. Receptors originate from a woman aged 40-49 years with Graves disease.

The table lists this clonotype with many counts. The CDR3 bases are TGTGCCAGCAGTCCTCGATCAGGGGGATTTAACTATGGCTACACCTTC. It is translated as CASSPRSGGFNYGYTF. The chain employs TRBV28 and TRBJ1-2, with TRBD1 matching over 7 bases. CDR3 length: 16 amino acids. Germline CDR1 and CDR2: MDHEN and SYDVKM. The V and J ends lost 5 bases and 1 base, in that order; junction bases with no gene match: 10.

This clonotype was seen many times. The chain joins TRBV12-3 or TRBV12-4 to TRBJ1-6, with a tentative D call TRBD1 (6 bases). V was trimmed by 7 bases and J by 6 bases, leaving 16 bases between them. This CDR3 contains 15 residues. CDR3 amino acids: CASTLRGSGNSPLHF. CDR3 sequence (DNA): TGTGCCAGCACTCTCAGGGGCTCCGGTAATTCACCCCTCCACTTT.